A few counts support the clone carrying this TCR beta chain. What it recognizes is unknown. Since all of the isolated RNA was reverse transcribed, expressed TCRB transcripts were what got sequenced. The data were produced by immunoSEQ multiplex PCR, yet TCRdb's version contains in-frame clones alone and is incomplete. The sample has under 300,000 clones, around 13% seen once. The CDR3 is 16 amino acids. Trimming left V 1 base short and J 0 bases short, with 13 bases between. The germline gives CDR1 GTSNPN, CDR2 SVGIG (reference sequence). The data belong to a study of beta chain features in type 1 diabetes. Study-wide background: Healthy donors resembled patients in age, gender and cell yields. Findings of the study overall: A moderate, significant TCRB CDR3 shortening appeared in type 1 diabetes across four CD4+ subsets.

The V call is TRBV30, the J call TRBJ1-5, with TRBD1 as a possible D gene (6 bases). Specimen: naive CD4+ T cells from blood. The receptor was derived from a man under 40 with type 1 diabetes. CDR3: CAWSAETGYSNQPQHF. The CDR3 DNA is TGTGCCTGGAGTGCAGAGACAGGATATAGCAATCAGCCCCAGCATTTT.